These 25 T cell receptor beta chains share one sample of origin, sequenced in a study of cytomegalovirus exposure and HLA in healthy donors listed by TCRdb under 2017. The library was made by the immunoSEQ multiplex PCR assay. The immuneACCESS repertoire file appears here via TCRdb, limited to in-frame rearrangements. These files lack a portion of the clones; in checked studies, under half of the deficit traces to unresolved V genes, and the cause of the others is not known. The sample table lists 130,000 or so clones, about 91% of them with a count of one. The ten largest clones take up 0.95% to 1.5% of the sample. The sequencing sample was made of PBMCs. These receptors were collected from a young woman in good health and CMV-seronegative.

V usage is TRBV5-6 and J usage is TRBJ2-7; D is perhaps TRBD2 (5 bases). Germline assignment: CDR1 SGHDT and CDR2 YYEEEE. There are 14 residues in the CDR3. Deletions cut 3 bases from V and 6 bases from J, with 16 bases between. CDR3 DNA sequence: TGTGCCAGCAGCTCCGGACGGCCGGACTTCGAGCAGTACTTC. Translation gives CASSSGRPDFEQYF.

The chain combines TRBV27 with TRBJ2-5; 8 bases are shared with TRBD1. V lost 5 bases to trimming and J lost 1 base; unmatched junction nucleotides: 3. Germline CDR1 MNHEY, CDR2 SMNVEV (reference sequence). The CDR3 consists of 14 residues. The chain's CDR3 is CASSPGTGQETQYF. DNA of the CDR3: TGTGCCAGCAGTCCTGGGACAGGCCAAGAGACCCAGTACTTC.

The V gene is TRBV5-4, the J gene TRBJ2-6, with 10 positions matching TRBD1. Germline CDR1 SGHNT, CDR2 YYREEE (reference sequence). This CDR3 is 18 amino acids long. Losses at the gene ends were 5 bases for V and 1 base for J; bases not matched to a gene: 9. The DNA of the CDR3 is TGTGCCAGCAGTTATGACAGGGGGCCTCCATCTGGGGCCAACGTCCTGACTTTC. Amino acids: CASSYDRGPPSGANVLTF.

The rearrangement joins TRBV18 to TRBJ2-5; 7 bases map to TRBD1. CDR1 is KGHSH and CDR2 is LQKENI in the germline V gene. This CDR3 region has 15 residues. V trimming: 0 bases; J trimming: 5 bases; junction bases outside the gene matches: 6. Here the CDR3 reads CASSPPNRGRETQYF. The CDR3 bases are TGTGCCAGCTCACCACCCAACAGGGGTCGGGAGACCCAGTACTTC.

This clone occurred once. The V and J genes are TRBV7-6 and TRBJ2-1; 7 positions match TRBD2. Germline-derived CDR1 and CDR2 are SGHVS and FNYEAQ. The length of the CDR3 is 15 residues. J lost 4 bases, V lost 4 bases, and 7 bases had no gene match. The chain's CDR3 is CASSSWGGTYNEQFF. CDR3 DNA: TGTGCCAGCAGCTCATGGGGGGGGACTTACAATGAGCAGTTCTTC.

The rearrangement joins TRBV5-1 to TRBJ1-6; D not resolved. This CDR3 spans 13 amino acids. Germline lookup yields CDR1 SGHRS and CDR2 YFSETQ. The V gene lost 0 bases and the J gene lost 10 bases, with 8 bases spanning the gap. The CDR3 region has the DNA TGCGCCAGCAGCTTGGACGGGGAATCACCCCTCCACTTT. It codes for CASSLDGESPLHF.

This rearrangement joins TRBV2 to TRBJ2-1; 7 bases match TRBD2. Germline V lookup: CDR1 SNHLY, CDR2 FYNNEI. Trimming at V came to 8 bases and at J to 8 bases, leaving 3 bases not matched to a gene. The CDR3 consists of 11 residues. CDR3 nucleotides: TGTGCCAGCTATGCGGGGGATGAGCAGTTCTTC. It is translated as CASYAGDEQFF.

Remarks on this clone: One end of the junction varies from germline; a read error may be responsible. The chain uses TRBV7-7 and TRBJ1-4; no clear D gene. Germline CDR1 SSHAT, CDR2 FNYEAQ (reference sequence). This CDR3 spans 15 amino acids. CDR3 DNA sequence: TGTGCTAGCAGCTTAGGAACAGCCATAAATGAAAAACTGTTTTTT. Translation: CASSLGTAINEKLFF. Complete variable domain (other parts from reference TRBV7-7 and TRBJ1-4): GAGVSQSPRYKVTKRGQDVTLRCDPISSHATLYWYQQALGQGPEFLTYFNYEAQPDKSGLPSDRFSAERPEGSISTLTIQRTEQRDSAMYRCASSLGTAINEKLFFGSGTQLSVL.

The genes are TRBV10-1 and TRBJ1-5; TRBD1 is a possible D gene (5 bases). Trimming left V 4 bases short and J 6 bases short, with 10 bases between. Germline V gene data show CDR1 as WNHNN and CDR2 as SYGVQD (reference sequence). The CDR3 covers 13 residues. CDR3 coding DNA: TGCGCCAGCAGTGCAGGGATGGGTCAGCCCCAGCATTTT. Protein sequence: CASSAGMGQPQHF.

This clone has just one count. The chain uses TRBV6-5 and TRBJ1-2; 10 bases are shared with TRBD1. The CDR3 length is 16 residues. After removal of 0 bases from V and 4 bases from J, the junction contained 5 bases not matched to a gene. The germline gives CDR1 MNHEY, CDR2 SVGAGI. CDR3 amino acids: CASSYSRQGASYGYTF. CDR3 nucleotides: TGTGCCAGCAGTTACTCGAGACAGGGGGCCTCCTATGGCTACACCTTC.

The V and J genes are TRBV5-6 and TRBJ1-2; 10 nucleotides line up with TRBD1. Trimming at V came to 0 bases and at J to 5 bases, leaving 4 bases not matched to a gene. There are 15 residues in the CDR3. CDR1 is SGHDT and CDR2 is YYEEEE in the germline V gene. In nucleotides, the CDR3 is TGTGCCAGCAGCTTGGGGACAGGGGGGACTTATGGCTACACCTTC. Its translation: CASSLGTGGTYGYTF.

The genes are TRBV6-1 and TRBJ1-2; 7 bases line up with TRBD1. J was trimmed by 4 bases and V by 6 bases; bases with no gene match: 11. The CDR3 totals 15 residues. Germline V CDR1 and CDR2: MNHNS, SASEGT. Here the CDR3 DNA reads TGTGCCAGCAGACTCGCGGGACAGTTCGTCTATGGCTACACCTTC. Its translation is CASRLAGQFVYGYTF.

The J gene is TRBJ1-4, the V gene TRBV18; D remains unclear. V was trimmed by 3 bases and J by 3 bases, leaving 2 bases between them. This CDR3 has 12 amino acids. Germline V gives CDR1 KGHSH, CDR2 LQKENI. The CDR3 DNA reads TGTGCCAGCTCACCCTCTAATGAAAAACTGTTTTTT. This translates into CASSPSNEKLFF.

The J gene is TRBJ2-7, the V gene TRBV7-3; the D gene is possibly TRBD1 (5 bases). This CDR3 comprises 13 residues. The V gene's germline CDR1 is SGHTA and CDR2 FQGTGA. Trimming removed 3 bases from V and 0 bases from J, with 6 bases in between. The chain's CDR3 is CASSFTGSYEQYF. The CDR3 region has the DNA TGTGCCAGCAGCTTCACAGGCTCCTACGAGCAGTACTTC.

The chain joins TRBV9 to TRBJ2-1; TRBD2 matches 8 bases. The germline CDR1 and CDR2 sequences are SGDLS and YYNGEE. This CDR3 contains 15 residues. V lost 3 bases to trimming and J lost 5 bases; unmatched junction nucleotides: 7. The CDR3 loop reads CASSGSGGVNNEQFF. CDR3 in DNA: TGTGCCAGCAGCGGATCCGGGGGGGTTAACAATGAGCAGTTCTTC.

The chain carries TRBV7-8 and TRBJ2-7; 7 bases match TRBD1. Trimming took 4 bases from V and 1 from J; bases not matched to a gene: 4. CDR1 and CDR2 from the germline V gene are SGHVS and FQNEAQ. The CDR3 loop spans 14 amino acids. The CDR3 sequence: CASSSNRGSYEQYF. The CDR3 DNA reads TGTGCCAGCAGCTCGAACAGGGGATCCTACGAGCAGTACTTC.

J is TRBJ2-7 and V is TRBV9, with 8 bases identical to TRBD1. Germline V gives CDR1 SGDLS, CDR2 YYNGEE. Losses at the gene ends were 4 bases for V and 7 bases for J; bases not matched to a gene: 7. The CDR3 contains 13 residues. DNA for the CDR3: TGTGCCAGCAGCCGGACAGGGACGGGGGAGCAGTACTTC. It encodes CASSRTGTGEQYF.

CDR3 in DNA: TGTGCCAGCAGCGTGGGACTCTTGGTAGATACGCAGTATTTT. Protein: CASSVGLLVDTQYF. The rearrangement joins TRBV2 to TRBJ2-3; D might be TRBD2 (6 bases). This CDR3 is built from 14 residues. Germline lookup yields CDR1 SNHLY and CDR2 FYNNEI. V shed 6 bases and J shed 5 bases, with 15 bases lying between them.

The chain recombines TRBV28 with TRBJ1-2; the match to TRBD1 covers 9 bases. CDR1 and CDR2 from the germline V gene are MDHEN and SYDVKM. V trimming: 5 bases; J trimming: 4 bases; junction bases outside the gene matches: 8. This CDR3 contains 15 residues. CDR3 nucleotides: TGTGCCAGCAGTGACTACAGGGGGCTTACCTATGGCTACACCTTC. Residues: CASSDYRGLTYGYTF.

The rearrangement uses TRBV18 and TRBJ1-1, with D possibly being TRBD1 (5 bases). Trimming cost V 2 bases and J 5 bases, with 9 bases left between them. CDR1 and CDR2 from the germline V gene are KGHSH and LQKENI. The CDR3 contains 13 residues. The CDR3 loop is CASSPGAETEAFF. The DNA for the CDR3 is TGTGCCAGCTCACCAGGGGCGGAGACTGAAGCTTTCTTT.

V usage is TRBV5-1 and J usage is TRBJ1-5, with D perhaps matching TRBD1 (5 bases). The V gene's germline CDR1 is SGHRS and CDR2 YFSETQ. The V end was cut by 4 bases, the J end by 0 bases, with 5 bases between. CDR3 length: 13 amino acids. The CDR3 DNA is TGCGCCAGCAGCCAGGGTAGCAATCAGCCCCAGCATTTT. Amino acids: CASSQGSNQPQHF. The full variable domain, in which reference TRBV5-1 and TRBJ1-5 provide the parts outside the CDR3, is KAGVTQTPRYLIKTRGQQVTLSCSPISGHRSVSWYQQTPGQGLQFLFEYFSETQRNKGNFPGRFSGRQFSNSRSEMNVSTLELGDSALYLCASSQGSNQPQHFGDGTRLSIL.

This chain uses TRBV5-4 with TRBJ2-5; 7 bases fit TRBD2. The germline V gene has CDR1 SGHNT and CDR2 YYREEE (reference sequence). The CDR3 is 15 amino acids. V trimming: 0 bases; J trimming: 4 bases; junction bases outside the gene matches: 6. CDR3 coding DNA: TGTGCCAGCAGCTTGGATGGCGGGGGTGGAGAGACCCAGTACTTC. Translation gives CASSLDGGGGETQYF.

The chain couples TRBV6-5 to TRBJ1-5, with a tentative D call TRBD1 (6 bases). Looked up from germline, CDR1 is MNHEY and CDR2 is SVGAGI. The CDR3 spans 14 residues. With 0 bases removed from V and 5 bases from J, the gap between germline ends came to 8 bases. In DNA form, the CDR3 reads TGTGCCAGCAGTTACTCGAACAGGGATCAGCCCCAGCATTTT. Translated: CASSYSNRDQPQHF.

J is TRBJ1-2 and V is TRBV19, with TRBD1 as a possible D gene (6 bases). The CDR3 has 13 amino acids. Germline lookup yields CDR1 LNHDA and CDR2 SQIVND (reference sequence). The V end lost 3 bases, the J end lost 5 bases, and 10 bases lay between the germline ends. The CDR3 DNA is TGTGCCAGTAGTATTCGGGGGGCTTATGGCTACACCTTC. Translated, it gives CASSIRGAYGYTF.

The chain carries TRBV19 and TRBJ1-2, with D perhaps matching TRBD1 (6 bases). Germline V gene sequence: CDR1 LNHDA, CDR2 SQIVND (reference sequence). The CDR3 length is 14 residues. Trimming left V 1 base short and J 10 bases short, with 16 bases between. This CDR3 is CASSIVFGAGDYTF. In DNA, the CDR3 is TGTGCCAGTAGTATAGTTTTCGGTGCAGGGGACTACACCTTC. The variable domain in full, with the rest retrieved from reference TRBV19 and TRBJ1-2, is DGGITQSPKYLFRKEGQNVTLSCEQNLNHDAMYWYRQDPGQGLRLIYYSQIVNDFQKGDIAEGYSVSREKKESFPLTVTSAQKNPTAFYLCASSIVFGAGDYTFGSGTRLTVV.